What follows are 27 T cell receptor beta chains derived from one specimen sequenced in a study of cytomegalovirus exposure and HLA in healthy donors. The PCR ran on 60 Vbeta and 13 Jbeta primers. Sequencing used immunoSEQ multiplex PCR; TCRdb keeps in-frame clones, though not all of them. The table shows approximately 190,000 clones, with 80% to 85% occurring only once. Sequences were obtained from PBMCs. Every receptor here comes from a woman between 18 and 30 years old in good health and CMV-seropositive.

CDR3 region: CASSRVQGNTEAFF. In DNA, the CDR3 is TGCGCCAGCAGCCGGGTACAGGGGAACACTGAAGCTTTCTTT. The V gene is TRBV4-1, the J gene TRBJ1-1, with D possibly TRBD1 on 6 matching bases. Germline CDR1 is MGHRA and CDR2 is YSYEKL. The CDR3 sequence is 14 residues long. Trimming left V 4 bases short and J 1 base short, with 10 bases between.

The V and J genes are TRBV4-3 and TRBJ1-1, with 7 bases aligning to TRBD1. Germline V gene lookup returns CDR1 LGHNA and CDR2 YSLEER. This CDR3 is 14 amino acids long. The trim removed 2 bases at V and 4 bases at J, leaving 4 bases unmatched. The CDR3 DNA reads TGCGCCAGCAGCCAATCAGACAGGGTCACTGAAGCTTTCTTT. Amino acid sequence: CASSQSDRVTEAFF.

This chain links TRBV9 with TRBJ2-3; TRBD2 matches 9 bases. Trimming cost V 0 bases and J 7 bases; bases outside gene matches: 3. This CDR3 has 14 amino acids. Germline-derived CDR1 and CDR2 are SGDLS and YYNGEE. This CDR3 reads CASSVVAGGYTQYF. The CDR3 DNA sequence: TGTGCCAGCAGCGTAGTGGCGGGGGGGTATACGCAGTATTTT.

The gene calls are TRBV11-3 and TRBJ2-5; TRBD2 aligns across 11 bases. The CDR3 has 14 residues. V shed 6 bases and J 5 bases; nucleotides not matched to a gene: 5. Germline V gene data show CDR1 as SGHNT and CDR2 as YENEEA. The CDR3 DNA reads as TGTGCCAGCAGTCGTAGCGGGGGGGTGGAGACCCAGTACTTC. It specifies CASSRSGGVETQYF.

The V call is TRBV5-1, the J call TRBJ1-6; 7 positions match TRBD1. The CDR3 covers 14 residues. Germline CDR1 is SGHRS and CDR2 is YFSETQ. V lost 3 bases, J lost 6 bases, and 3 bases stayed unmatched. CDR3 loop: CASSWDSFNSPLHF. The CDR3 coding sequence is TGCGCCAGCAGCTGGGACAGCTTTAATTCACCCCTCCACTTT.

The chain carries TRBV14 and TRBJ2-1; D might be TRBD1 (6 bases). This CDR3 comprises 14 residues. Per germline, CDR1 SGHDN and CDR2 FVKESK. Trimming shortened V by 2 bases and J by 6 bases, and 11 bases separated the two germline ends. The CDR3 loop reads CASSQTQGINEQFF. The CDR3 region has the DNA TGTGCCAGCAGCCAAACACAGGGTATCAATGAGCAGTTCTTC.

This clone was recorded only once. The chain links TRBV4-3 to TRBJ1-2; a weak D match, TRBD1 (6 bases). The V and J ends lost 3 bases and 1 base respectively, with 12 bases between them. Germline CDR1 and CDR2: LGHNA and YSLEER. The CDR3 has 15 amino acids. Here the CDR3 DNA reads TGCGCCAGCAGCCATCAAAGGACAGATAACTATGGCTACACCTTC. Translated: CASSHQRTDNYGYTF.

This sequence joins TRBV6-5 and TRBJ1-1, with 7 bases fitting TRBD1. Germline V lookup: CDR1 MNHEY, CDR2 SVGAGI. V trimming: 5 bases; J trimming: 0 bases; junction bases outside the gene matches: 3. The CDR3 sequence is 14 residues long. The CDR3 DNA is TGTGCCAGCAGTCCGGGACAGATGAACACTGAAGCTTTCTTT. It encodes CASSPGQMNTEAFF.

This chain links TRBV7-9 with TRBJ1-1; D is unresolved. The CDR3 covers 14 residues. In germline, CDR1 is SEHNR, CDR2 FQNEAQ (reference sequence). Trimming pared 3 bases from V and 1 base from J, leaving 9 bases between. The CDR3 loop is CASSLLQANTEAFF. CDR3 DNA sequence: TGTGCCAGCAGCTTGTTGCAGGCGAACACTGAAGCTTTCTTT.

V and J are TRBV5-4 and TRBJ2-5, with a possible D match to TRBD2 (5 bases). The V gene lost 4 bases and the J gene lost 2 bases, with 12 bases spanning the gap. This CDR3 is built from 14 residues. Germline V gene data show CDR1 as SGHNT and CDR2 as YYREEE (reference sequence). Here the CDR3 DNA reads TGTGCCAGCAGCCTTGGACTGGTTCAAGAGACCCAGTACTTC. The encoded protein is CASSLGLVQETQYF.

The chain uses TRBV5-4 and TRBJ2-6, with TRBD1 identical over 7 bases. Per the germline V gene, CDR1 is SGHNT and CDR2 is YYREEE (reference sequence). Trimming took 2 bases from V and 4 from J; bases not matched to a gene: 9. This CDR3 region has 17 residues. The CDR3 region has the DNA TGTGCCAGCAGCTTTGCAGGGGGAGCCTCGGGGGCCAACGTCCTGACTTTC. Translation gives CASSFAGGASGANVLTF.

This chain links TRBV2 with TRBJ1-5; D not certain. Germline V gene data show CDR1 as SNHLY and CDR2 as FYNNEI. The CDR3 runs to 13 residues. V was clipped by 5 bases and J by 6 bases, with 11 bases between them. The CDR3, as DNA: TGTGCCAGCAGTTCTCCCAATAGTCAGCCCCAGCATTTT. This encodes CASSSPNSQPQHF.

In this sample, this clone turned up a few times. The chain links TRBV6-5 to TRBJ2-5; 12 nucleotides agree with TRBD2. From germline, CDR1 is MNHEY and CDR2 SVGAGI. With 7 bases clipped from V and 12 bases from J, the junction kept 12 bases outside the gene matches. CDR3 length: 14 amino acids. The CDR3 nucleotides are TGTGCCAGCACCGGGACTAGCGGGCCCAATTTAGAGTACTTC. It yields the protein CASTGTSGPNLEYF.

The V call is TRBV28, the J call TRBJ1-2; TRBD1 agrees at 8 bases. This CDR3 spans 14 amino acids. Per germline, CDR1 MDHEN and CDR2 SYDVKM. Losses at the gene ends were 6 bases for V and 8 bases for J; bases not matched to a gene: 11. The CDR3 DNA is TGTGCCAGCAGATTGGACAGGGAGATATGGGGCTACACCTTC. This gives the protein CASRLDREIWGYTF.

This chain uses TRBV7-8 with TRBJ2-3, with TRBD2 matching 9 bases. CDR1 and CDR2 (germline): SGHVS, FQNEAQ. CDR3 size: 16 residues. Trimming took 1 base from V and 4 from J; bases not matched to a gene: 6. CDR3 loop: CASSLVGGGAADTQYF. CDR3 nucleotide sequence: TGTGCCAGCAGCTTAGTAGGCGGGGGGGCCGCAGATACGCAGTATTTT. The whole variable domain, remainder taken from reference TRBV7-8 and TRBJ2-3, is GAGVSQSPRYKVAKRGQDVALRCDPISGHVSLFWYQQALGQGPEFLTYFQNEAQLDKSGLPSDRFFAERPEGSVSTLKIQRTQQEDSAVYLCASSLVGGGAADTQYFGPGTRLTVL.

V usage is TRBV11-2 and J usage is TRBJ1-2; D perhaps matches TRBD1 (6 bases). Trimming pared 4 bases from V and 5 bases from J, leaving 17 bases between. Germline loops: CDR1 SGHAT, CDR2 FQNNGV. This CDR3 contains 15 residues. CDR3 sequence: CASSSQAGGPYGYTF. In nucleotides, the CDR3 is TGTGCCAGCAGCTCTCAGGCGGGGGGGCCGTATGGCTACACCTTC.

The chain combines TRBV10-3 with TRBJ2-2; D is uncertain. CDR1 ENHRY and CDR2 SYGVKD come from the germline V gene. Trimming cost V 3 bases and J 6 bases, with 14 bases left between them. The CDR3 runs to 15 residues. The CDR3 spells CAISDLAALSGELFF. The DNA of the CDR3 is TGTGCCATCAGTGATCTGGCTGCTTTATCCGGGGAGCTGTTTTTT.

V usage is TRBV5-6 and J usage is TRBJ2-1, with 10 nucleotides matching TRBD1. This CDR3 is built from 17 residues. CDR1 is SGHDT, CDR2 YYEEEE, per germline. Unmatched junction bases numbered 15, after V lost 4 bases and J lost 8 bases. CDR3 loop: CASSRRQGAISIHEQFF. CDR3 in DNA: TGTGCCAGCAGCCGACGACAGGGGGCCATCTCCATCCATGAGCAGTTCTTC.

Written as DNA, the CDR3 is TGTGCCAGCAGTAGGTTAGCGGGGTTAGCTGAGCAGTACGTC. Its translation: CASSRLAGLAEQYV. The J gene is TRBJ2-7, the V gene TRBV27, with TRBD2 matching over 8 bases. The J segment lost 7 bases and the V segment lost 5 bases, leaving 10 bases of the junction unmatched. This CDR3 is 14 amino acids long. The germline V gene has CDR1 MNHEY and CDR2 SMNVEV (reference sequence).

The gene calls are TRBV19 and TRBJ1-5, with TRBD1 matching 11 bases. The CDR3 runs 14 residues. The ends lost 6 bases at V and 7 bases at J; junction bases unmatched: 5. The germline V gene encodes CDR1 LNHDA and CDR2 SQIVND (reference sequence). For the CDR3, the DNA is TGTGCCAGTAGCGCGGGACAGGGGGGGCAGCCCCAGCATTTT. This gives the protein CASSAGQGGQPQHF.

V and J are TRBV4-1 and TRBJ2-2; D is possibly TRBD2 (6 bases). The V gene's germline CDR1 is MGHRA and CDR2 YSYEKL. The CDR3 is 16 amino acids. V was clipped by 4 bases and J by 0 bases, with 12 bases between them. The DNA of the CDR3 is TGCGCCAGCAGCCCCTATGCGGGGACGAACACCGGGGAGCTGTTTTTT. It specifies CASSPYAGTNTGELFF.

The chain's CDR3 is CASSQGGEGYEQYF. DNA of the CDR3: TGTGCCAGCAGTCAAGGAGGGGAGGGCTACGAGCAGTACTTC. The chain has TRBV6-1 and TRBJ2-7; 7 bases are a match to TRBD2. Germline V gene data show CDR1 as MNHNS and CDR2 as SASEGT. Trimming took 5 bases from V and 3 from J; bases not matched to a gene: 7. The CDR3 contains 14 residues.

The chain combines TRBV30 with TRBJ1-1; the match to TRBD1 covers 10 bases. The length of the CDR3 is 14 residues. V was clipped by 3 bases and J by 4 bases; unmatched bases: 5. CDR1 is GTSNPN and CDR2 is SVGIG in the germline V gene (reference sequence). The CDR3 loop reads CAWRQGQGTTEAFF. For the CDR3, the DNA is TGTGCCTGGAGACAGGGACAGGGGACCACTGAAGCTTTCTTT.

This clone has more than one count but fewer than ten. The J gene is TRBJ1-6, the V gene TRBV5-6, with 9 bases lining up with TRBD1. This CDR3 has 15 amino acids. V lost 4 bases to trimming and J lost 4 bases; unmatched junction nucleotides: 3. The germline V gene has CDR1 SGHDT and CDR2 YYEEEE. The CDR3 region is CASSPGTGYNSPLHF. The CDR3 DNA follows: TGTGCCAGCAGCCCCGGGACAGGGTATAATTCACCCCTCCACTTT.

This chain joins TRBV4-3 and TRBJ2-5; maybe TRBD2 (5 bases). The V end lost 0 bases, the J end lost 7 bases, and 15 bases lay between the germline ends. The CDR3 consists of 15 residues. CDR1 is LGHNA and CDR2 is YSLEER in the germline V gene. CDR3 sequence (DNA): TGCGCCAGCAGCCAAGACCGAGGACCGGGGAGGACCCAGTACTTC. Translated, it gives CASSQDRGPGRTQYF.

This clone was picked up a small number of times. The identical CDR3 is also encoded by other nucleotide sequences in the sample. The rearrangement links TRBV7-9 to TRBJ1-1; TRBD1 is a possible D gene (6 bases). The V gene's germline CDR1 is SEHNR and CDR2 FQNEAQ (reference sequence). V gave up 5 bases and J gave up 1 base, with 8 bases separating them. This CDR3 region has 13 residues. The CDR3 bases are TGTGCCAGCAGCCTACAGGGGAACACTGAAGCTTTCTTT. It yields the protein CASSLQGNTEAFF.

The rearrangement uses TRBV6-1 and TRBJ2-3; 8 bases match TRBD2. The CDR3 extends over 15 amino acids. Germline-derived CDR1 and CDR2 are MNHNS and SASEGT. V lost 4 bases and J lost 2; bases outside the gene matches: 5. The CDR3 DNA follows: TGTGCCAGCAGTGTCAATAGCGGGGCCACAGATACGCAGTATTTT. Amino acid sequence: CASSVNSGATDTQYF.